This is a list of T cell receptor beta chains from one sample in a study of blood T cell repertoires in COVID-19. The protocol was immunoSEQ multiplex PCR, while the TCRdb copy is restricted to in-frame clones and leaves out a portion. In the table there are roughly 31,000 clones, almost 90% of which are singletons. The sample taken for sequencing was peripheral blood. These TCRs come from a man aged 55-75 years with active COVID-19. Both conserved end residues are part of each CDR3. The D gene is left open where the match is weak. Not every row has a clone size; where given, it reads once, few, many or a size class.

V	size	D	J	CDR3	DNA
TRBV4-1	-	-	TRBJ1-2	CASSQAPTGNYGYTF	TGCGCCAGCAGCCAGGCGCCGACAGGAAACTATGGCTACACCTTC
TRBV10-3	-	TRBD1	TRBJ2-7	CAISGPGQGRAYEQYF	TGTGCCATCAGTGGACCGGGACAGGGGAGGGCCTACGAGCAGTACTTC
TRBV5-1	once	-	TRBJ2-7	CASSLADFSAEQYF	TGCGCCAGCAGCTTGGCGGACTTTTCCGCCGAGCAGTACTTC
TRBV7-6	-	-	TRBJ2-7	CASSPVTGEPYEQYF	TGTGCCAGCAGCCCCGTGACGGGGGAACCCTACGAGCAGTACTTC
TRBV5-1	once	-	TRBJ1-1	CASSLSGYTEAFF	TGCGCCAGCAGCTTGTCGGGGTACACTGAAGCTTTCTTT
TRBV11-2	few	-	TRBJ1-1	CASSLVTFSVIGEAFF	TGTGCCAGCAGCTTAGTTACTTTTTCGGTAATTGGTGAAGCTTTCTTT
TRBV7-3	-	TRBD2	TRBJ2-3	CASSLFGGVSDTQYF	TGTGCCAGCAGCTTATTCGGGGGGGTCTCCGATACGCAGTATTTT
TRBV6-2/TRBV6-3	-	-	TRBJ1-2	CASSYAARASYGYTF	TGTGCCAGCAGTTACGCCGCCAGGGCCTCCTATGGCTACACCTTC
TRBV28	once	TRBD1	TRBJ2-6	CASSSPHRGGGANVLTF	TGTGCCAGCAGTTCGCCTCACAGGGGCGGAGGGGCCAACGTCCTGACTTTC
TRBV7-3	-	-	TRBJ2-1	CASSSGGTTYNEQFF	TGTGCCAGCAGCTCTGGAGGCACAACCTACAATGAGCAGTTCTTC